This TCR beta chain was sequenced during a study of cytomegalovirus exposure and HLA in healthy donors. The CDR3 contains 15 residues. The J segment lost 2 bases and the V segment lost 2 bases, leaving 4 bases of the junction unmatched. The V gene's germline CDR1 is SNHLY and CDR2 FYNNEI. The primer mix had 60 Vbeta and 13 Jbeta primers. TCRdb's table, derived via immunoSEQ multiplex PCR, lists solely in-frame clones and lacks some. Here the sample spans around 170,000 clones, approximately 78% being singletons. Findings and limits, study-wide: TCR beta V- and J-gene trimming, according to a later analysis, was linked to a missense DCLRE1C variant. An apparent linkage of common viral pathogens to several of the most significant clusters emerged in a later analysis. It was confirmed in vitro that a few of the CMV-associated chains were specific for CMV antigens.

As for this clone: Its antigen is not identified.

This receptor was taken from a woman under 30 in good health and CMV-seronegative. V and J are TRBV2 and TRBJ2-7; 9 bases align to TRBD2. Sample: PBMCs. CDR3 protein: CASSENSGGPYEQYF. The CDR3 region has the DNA TGTGCCAGCAGTGAAAATAGCGGGGGACCCTACGAGCAGTACTTC.